These 23 T cell receptor beta chains share one sample of origin, sequenced in a study of control samples from healthy donors and cancer patients. The data were produced by immunoSEQ multiplex PCR, yet TCRdb's version contains in-frame clones alone and is incomplete. Among 100,000 to 150,000 clones, 75% to 95% were seen once, and the ten largest hold approximately 2.7%. Sequenced sample: blood. The receptors were sampled from a man aged 18 to 30 in good health.

This rearrangement joins TRBV2 to TRBJ1-1; D is undetermined. This CDR3 comprises 14 residues. Trimming left V 4 bases short and J 2 bases short, with 11 bases between. Germline V gives CDR1 SNHLY, CDR2 FYNNEI. The CDR3 DNA follows: TGTGCCAGCAGTGTGTCTGGGCCCAACACTGAAGCTTTCTTT. Its protein is CASSVSGPNTEAFF.

The CDR3 DNA sequence: TGTGCCAGCAGCTTAGAATATTTAGCCGGGGAGCTGTTTTTT. It specifies CASSLEYLAGELFF. The chain has TRBV7-9 and TRBJ2-2; D is unclear. Germline CDR1 is SEHNR and CDR2 is FQNEAQ (reference sequence). V was cut by 1 base and J by 6 bases, with 9 bases left in between. The CDR3 runs 14 residues.

The V and J genes are TRBV27 and TRBJ2-3; D ambiguous. This CDR3 has 17 residues. From germline, CDR1 is MNHEY and CDR2 SMNVEV (reference sequence). The V end was cut by 0 bases, the J end by 3 bases, with 16 bases between. The CDR3 is CASSLSIQPARTDTQYF. The DNA for the CDR3 is TGTGCCAGCAGTTTATCGATCCAGCCGGCGAGGACAGATACGCAGTATTTT.

The genes are TRBV11-2 and TRBJ2-7; no clear D. There are 12 residues in the CDR3. The germline V and J ends were trimmed by 2 bases and 0 bases, with 2 bases remaining between them. Germline values: CDR1 SGHAT, CDR2 FQNNGV. CDR3 sequence: CASSLYSYEQYV. The CDR3 bases are TGTGCCAGCAGCTTATACTCCTACGAGCAGTACGTC.

The CDR3: CASSQLGSSSSGNTIYF. Written as DNA, the CDR3 is TGCGCCAGCAGTCAATTGGGCAGCTCGAGCTCTGGAAACACCATATATTTT. This rearrangement joins TRBV23-1 to TRBJ1-3; no clear D. TRBV23-1 is treated as an ORF (open reading frame) with a function not yet certain. The V end lost 1 base, the J end lost 0 bases, and 13 bases lay between the germline ends. The CDR3 is 17 residues long.

This chain links TRBV19 with TRBJ1-4, with 8 bases that match TRBD1. Germline assignment: CDR1 LNHDA and CDR2 SQIVND (reference sequence). The CDR3 contains 16 residues. The V segment lost 5 bases and the J segment 0 bases; nucleotides outside the gene matches: 5. The chain's CDR3 is CASSPRDRSTNEKLFF. The CDR3 bases are TGTGCCAGTAGTCCGCGGGACAGGTCAACTAATGAAAAACTGTTTTTT.

In this sample, this clone turned up a few times. The chain recombines TRBV30 with TRBJ2-6; D perhaps matches TRBD1 (7 bases). Trimming shortened V by 3 bases and J by 0 bases, and 18 bases separated the two germline ends. This CDR3 region has 18 residues. Germline lookup yields CDR1 GTSNPN and CDR2 SVGIG (reference sequence). The CDR3 protein is CAWRWRDSGSSGANVLTF. The CDR3 DNA follows: TGTGCCTGGAGATGGAGGGACAGTGGCAGCTCTGGGGCCAACGTCCTGACTTTC.

The chain is built from TRBV5-4 and TRBJ2-3; no clear D. The V end lost 4 bases, the J end lost 6 bases, and 9 bases lay between the germline ends. This CDR3 is built from 12 residues. Germline V CDR1 and CDR2: SGHNT, YYREEE (reference sequence). CDR3 coding DNA: TGTGCCAGCAGCCACGCCGAGGATACGCAGTATTTT. Translation: CASSHAEDTQYF.

J is TRBJ2-3 and V is TRBV27; tentatively, D is TRBD1 (5 bases). With 3 bases removed from V and 4 bases from J, the gap between germline ends came to 11 bases. CDR1 is MNHEY and CDR2 is SMNVEV in the germline V gene (reference sequence). This CDR3 has 14 residues. As DNA, the CDR3 is TGTGCCAGCAGTTTGGCGACAGTGTCAGATACGCAGTATTTT. This sequence encodes CASSLATVSDTQYF.

This chain uses TRBV5-1 with TRBJ1-1; D call uncertain. Germline V gives CDR1 SGHRS, CDR2 YFSETQ. The CDR3 spans 12 residues. The V end lost 2 bases, the J end lost 5 bases, and 7 bases lay between the germline ends. CDR3 sequence (DNA): TGCGCCAGCAGCTTAGAAGGAACTGAAGCTTTCTTT. Translation gives CASSLEGTEAFF.

The J gene is TRBJ2-1, the V gene TRBV9; D is ambiguous. The CDR3 has 15 residues. Trimming took 4 bases from V and 0 from J, leaving 11 bases between them. The germline gives CDR1 SGDLS, CDR2 YYNGEE. CDR3 protein: CASSQDGSSYNEQFF. The CDR3, as DNA: TGTGCCAGCAGCCAGGACGGTAGCTCCTACAATGAGCAGTTCTTC.

The chain carries TRBV5-1 and TRBJ2-2, with 7 bases matching TRBD1. The CDR3 contains 15 residues. With 5 bases clipped from V and 0 bases from J, the junction kept 4 bases outside the gene matches. The germline CDR1 and CDR2 sequences are SGHRS and YFSETQ. CDR3: CASRAGTANTGELFF. The CDR3 DNA follows: TGCGCCAGCAGAGCCGGGACAGCGAACACCGGGGAGCTGTTTTTT. Together with reference TRBV5-1 and TRBJ2-2, the CDR3 gives the full variable domain: KAGVTQTPRYLIKTRGQQVTLSCSPISGHRSVSWYQQTPGQGLQFLFEYFSETQRNKGNFPGRFSGRQFSNSRSEMNVSTLELGDSALYLCASRAGTANTGELFFGEGSRLTVL.

This rearrangement joins TRBV5-5 to TRBJ1-3; 8 bases map to TRBD1. V was clipped by 5 bases and J by 1 base; unmatched bases: 11. The length of the CDR3 is 17 residues. Germline V CDR1 and CDR2: SGHKS, YYEKEE (reference sequence). The DNA of the CDR3 is TGTGCCAGCAGAAACCGGGACAGGCGGTTGTCTGGAAACACCATATATTTT. This sequence encodes CASRNRDRRLSGNTIYF.

This chain joins TRBV28 and TRBJ2-7, with D maybe TRBD2 (5 bases). Germline values: CDR1 MDHEN, CDR2 SYDVKM. Trimming shortened V by 2 bases and J by 1 base, and 12 bases separated the two germline ends. The CDR3 is made up of 15 amino acids. CDR3 nucleotides: TGTGCCAGCAGTTTAAAGGGAAGCGGATCCTACGAGCAGTACTTC. Protein product: CASSLKGSGSYEQYF.

This rearrangement joins TRBV2 to TRBJ1-2; the match to TRBD1 covers 8 bases. The CDR3 is made up of 14 amino acids. The J segment lost 8 bases and the V segment lost 1 base, leaving 6 bases of the junction unmatched. Germline V gene sequence: CDR1 SNHLY, CDR2 FYNNEI. CDR3 sequence: CASSEVGRGPGYTF. The CDR3 bases are TGTGCCAGCAGTGAAGTTGGCAGGGGGCCGGGCTACACCTTC. The full variable domain, its missing parts supplied by reference TRBV2 and TRBJ1-2, is EPEVTQTPSHQVTQMGQEVILRCVPISNHLYFYWYRQILGQKVEFLVSFYNNEISEKSEIFDDQFSVERPDGSNFTLKIRSTKLEDSAMYFCASSEVGRGPGYTFGSGTRLTVV.

The genes are TRBV4-1 and TRBJ2-1; no firm D call. The CDR3 totals 13 residues. The germline V and J ends were trimmed by 0 bases and 7 bases, with 7 bases remaining between them. Germline V gene sequence: CDR1 MGHRA, CDR2 YSYEKL. CDR3 in DNA: TGCGCCAGCAGCCAAGATCTGGGGAATGAGCAGTTCTTC. Protein product: CASSQDLGNEQFF.

The chain joins TRBV5-1 to TRBJ2-5, with 7 nucleotides matching TRBD1. The junction had 6 bases not matched to a gene; V was cut back by 3 bases and J by 1 base. The CDR3 spans 15 residues. The germline V gene encodes CDR1 SGHRS and CDR2 YFSETQ. The CDR3, as DNA: TGCGCCAGCAGCTATTCCGGGACAGTCCAAGAGACCCAGTACTTC. Protein sequence: CASSYSGTVQETQYF.

The chain couples TRBV30 to TRBJ1-2; no definite D call. Germline V CDR1 and CDR2: GTSNPN, SVGIG (reference sequence). The CDR3 sequence is 12 residues long. V lost 1 base and J lost 3, with 6 bases in between. CDR3 loop: CAWSDGDYGYTF. CDR3 nucleotides: TGTGCCTGGAGTGATGGGGACTATGGCTACACCTTC.

The chain is built from TRBV5-1 and TRBJ2-5, with 10 positions matching TRBD1. CDR3 length equals 16 residues. The germline CDR1 and CDR2 sequences are SGHRS and YFSETQ. J gave up 4 bases and V 4 bases, and 10 bases lay outside the gene matches. The CDR3 reads CASSTKPGQGSETQYF. For the CDR3, the DNA is TGCGCCAGCAGCACAAAACCGGGACAGGGGTCAGAGACCCAGTACTTC.

The chain couples TRBV28 to TRBJ2-1; D is undetermined. The CDR3 sequence is 14 residues long. Germline V gene lookup returns CDR1 MDHEN and CDR2 SYDVKM. Trimming left V 2 bases short and J 4 bases short, with 9 bases between. CDR3 sequence (DNA): TGTGCCAGCAGTTTAAGACGGAGTTACAATGAGCAGTTCTTC. The encoded protein is CASSLRRSYNEQFF.

The CDR3 here is CASSPRQFSGNTIYF. In DNA, the CDR3 is TGTGCCAGCAGCCCGCGCCAATTTTCTGGAAACACCATATATTTT. The V call is TRBV9, the J call TRBJ1-3; D not resolved. This CDR3 spans 15 amino acids. The germline CDR1 and CDR2 sequences are SGDLS and YYNGEE. Between the trimmed V and J ends, which lost 4 bases and 1 base, there was a span of 12 bases.

This clone occurred once. V gene TRBV28 combines with J gene TRBJ1-3, with 11 nucleotides matching TRBD1. V was pared by 2 bases and J by 2 bases, with 2 bases of the junction left unmatched. Looked up from germline, CDR1 is MDHEN and CDR2 is SYDVKM. The CDR3 spans 16 residues. CDR3: CASSLTGQGAGNTIYF. In DNA, the CDR3 is TGTGCCAGCAGTTTAACGGGACAGGGGGCTGGAAACACCATATATTTT.

The J gene is TRBJ2-5, the V gene TRBV6-5, with 9 bases lining up with TRBD1. Trimming took 0 bases from V and 4 from J; bases not matched to a gene: 6. This CDR3 is 16 amino acids long. Germline V CDR1 and CDR2: MNHEY, SVGAGI. The CDR3 protein is CASSYSLGQGVETQYF. The DNA for the CDR3 is TGTGCCAGCAGTTACTCCTTGGGACAGGGAGTAGAGACCCAGTACTTC.